This TCR beta chain was documented in a study of T cells expressing NK-cell markers. TCRdb reanalyzed the 5' RACE reads and collapses them to one entry per CDR3 protein, without DNA. This table holds about 390,000 distinct CDR3 sequences. The CDR3 has 14 amino acids. Germline CDR1 MNHEY, CDR2 SMNVEV (reference sequence). The sequence derives from a woman aged 50 to 60 in good health. The rearrangement links TRBV27 to TRBJ1-2. Specimen: blood T cells: a sorted CD56 or NKG2C T cell subset, CD4+ or CD8+ T cells, or bulk PBMC T cells (not recorded which). CDR3 region: CASTSDAQGGGYTF.